The 19 T cell receptor beta chains given below trace back to one sample, sequenced in a study of control samples from healthy donors and cancer patients. Sequenced by immunoSEQ multiplex PCR; TCRdb stores in-frame clones only, minus some. The sample yields around 130,000 clones, around 90% seen once. The sample was blood. These receptors were collected from a man younger than 30 in good health.

The chain is built from TRBV2 and TRBJ2-3; D remains unclear. Per the germline V gene, CDR1 is SNHLY and CDR2 is FYNNEI. Trimming took 3 bases from V and 1 from J, leaving 11 bases between them. CDR3 length equals 15 residues. The CDR3 here is CASSDLGSRTDTQYF. The DNA for the CDR3 is TGTGCCAGCAGTGATCTGGGTTCCCGCACAGATACGCAGTATTTT.

This sequence joins TRBV6-5 and TRBJ1-5; unclear D gene. This CDR3 has 14 residues. Looked up from germline, CDR1 is MNHEY and CDR2 is SVGAGI. Trimming removed 0 bases at V and 2 bases at J, with 5 bases between. CDR3 sequence reads: CASSYSAGNQPQHF. The DNA of the CDR3 is TGTGCCAGCAGTTACTCGGCGGGCAATCAGCCCCAGCATTTT.

The rearrangement uses TRBV7-2 and TRBJ2-1, with D unclear. The ends were cut back, 1 base at V and 0 bases at J, with 13 bases in the middle. Looked up from germline, CDR1 is SGHTA and CDR2 is FQGNSA. The CDR3 extends over 17 amino acids. The CDR3 protein is CASSLGSWVSSYNEQFF. The CDR3 DNA is TGTGCCAGCAGCTTAGGATCGTGGGTGAGCTCCTACAATGAGCAGTTCTTC.

Turning to this clone: The same CDR3 arises from other DNA sequences in this sample as well. V usage is TRBV3-1 (or the pseudogene TRBV3-2) and J usage is TRBJ1-1, with a possible D match to TRBD1 (5 bases). The length of the CDR3 is 13 residues. Germline values: CDR1 LGHDT, CDR2 YNNKEL (reference sequence). V was trimmed by 3 bases and J by 4 bases, leaving 9 bases between them. The DNA of the CDR3 is TGTGCCAGCAGCCAGGGGCGAGGCACTGAAGCTTTCTTT. Protein sequence: CASSQGRGTEAFF.

CDR3 sequence reads: CASRTDNNSPLHF. The CDR3 DNA sequence: TGTGCCAGCCGGACAGACAATAATTCACCCCTCCACTTT. The rearrangement uses TRBV2 and TRBJ1-6; perhaps TRBD1 as D (6 bases). The CDR3 extends over 13 amino acids. Germline CDR1 reads SNHLY; CDR2 reads FYNNEI. The V gene lost 8 bases and the J gene lost 5 bases, with 10 bases spanning the gap.

This sequence joins TRBV4-1 and TRBJ2-1; the D gene is possibly TRBD1 (5 bases). In germline, CDR1 is MGHRA, CDR2 YSYEKL. The CDR3 length is 15 residues. V was shortened by 3 bases and J by 4 bases, with 13 bases between the two germline ends. The CDR3 nucleotides are TGCGCCAGCAGCCAGCTGGATGCAGGGTACAATGAGCAGTTCTTC. Its protein product is CASSQLDAGYNEQFF.

The chain's CDR3 is CATSDTGHTEAFF. For the CDR3, the DNA is TGTGCCACCAGTGACACAGGTCACACTGAAGCTTTCTTT. This rearrangement joins TRBV24-1 to TRBJ1-1, with D tentatively TRBD1 (5 bases). CDR3 length equals 13 residues. V gave up 4 bases and J gave up 3 bases, with 8 bases separating them. Germline V lookup: CDR1 KGHDR, CDR2 SFDVKD.

This chain joins TRBV9 and TRBJ1-6; D gene ambiguous. V was shortened by 4 bases and J by 0 bases, with 14 bases between the two germline ends. Germline-derived CDR1 and CDR2 are SGDLS and YYNGEE. This CDR3 contains 17 residues. The CDR3 DNA reads TGTGCCAGCAGCCAAGCCCCCCGGGGCTCCTATAATTCACCCCTCCACTTT. As protein: CASSQAPRGSYNSPLHF.

The chain employs TRBV6-5 and TRBJ2-1; the D gene is possibly TRBD2 (6 bases). V gave up 5 bases and J gave up 9 bases, with 8 bases separating them. CDR3 length equals 11 residues. CDR1 is MNHEY and CDR2 is SVGAGI in the germline V gene. The CDR3 loop reads CASSNGGEQFF. The CDR3 DNA follows: TGTGCCAGCAGTAACGGGGGTGAGCAGTTCTTC.

This chain connects TRBV2 to TRBJ1-5; D remains ambiguous. The germline V gene encodes CDR1 SNHLY and CDR2 FYNNEI. This CDR3 region has 14 residues. V was clipped by 4 bases and J by 2 bases, with 9 bases between them. CDR3 region: CASSGPQRNQPQHF. CDR3 bases: TGTGCCAGCAGTGGACCCCAACGCAATCAGCCCCAGCATTTT. Drawing the rest from reference TRBV2 and TRBJ1-5, the complete variable domain is EPEVTQTPSHQVTQMGQEVILRCVPISNHLYFYWYRQILGQKVEFLVSFYNNEISEKSEIFDDQFSVERPDGSNFTLKIRSTKLEDSAMYFCASSGPQRNQPQHFGDGTRLSIL.

V usage is TRBV6-5 and J usage is TRBJ1-6; D not certain. This CDR3 comprises 12 residues. V lost 5 bases and J 7 bases, leaving 6 bases between the germline ends. CDR1 and CDR2 from the germline V gene are MNHEY and SVGAGI. DNA of the CDR3: TGTGCCAGCAGTACACAGAATTCACCCCTCCACTTT. This encodes CASSTQNSPLHF.

The rearrangement uses TRBV13 and TRBJ2-5; 8 positions match TRBD2. V lost 5 bases to trimming and J lost 5 bases; unmatched junction nucleotides: 7. CDR3 length: 14 residues. Germline-derived CDR1 and CDR2 are PRHDT and FYEKMQ (reference sequence). For the CDR3, the DNA is TGTGCCAGCAGCCCCGGGGGGGGTTGGGAGACCCAGTACTTC. Residues: CASSPGGGWETQYF.

The chain links TRBV7-3 to TRBJ2-6, with D maybe TRBD1 (5 bases). The V and J ends lost 1 base and 0 bases respectively, with 19 bases between them. CDR1 is SGHTA and CDR2 is FQGTGA in the germline V gene. This CDR3 region has 20 residues. CDR3: CASSLNGQEGALSGANVLTF. Written as DNA, the CDR3 is TGTGCCAGCAGCTTAAATGGCCAGGAAGGGGCACTCTCTGGGGCCAACGTCCTGACTTTC.

The chain has TRBV19 and TRBJ2-3, with 12 bases aligning to TRBD2. The V gene end was trimmed by 7 bases and the J gene end by 2 bases; junction bases not matched to a gene: 7. The CDR3 is 16 residues long. The germline CDR1 and CDR2 sequences are LNHDA and SQIVND (reference sequence). In nucleotides, the CDR3 is TGTGCCAGTACCCAACTAGCGGGGGGCTACACAGATACGCAGTATTTT. Protein product: CASTQLAGGYTDTQYF.

This chain joins TRBV11-3 and TRBJ2-2; D is undetermined. The CDR3 is made up of 12 amino acids. V shed 1 base and J shed 5 bases, with 2 bases lying between them. The germline gives CDR1 SGHNT, CDR2 YENEEA. The CDR3 protein is CASSLVTGELFF. For the CDR3, the DNA is TGTGCCAGCAGCTTAGTGACCGGGGAGCTGTTTTTT.

The V gene is TRBV7-9, the J gene TRBJ2-5; D remains ambiguous. The CDR3 length is 15 residues. Between the trimmed V and J ends, which lost 8 bases and 2 bases, there was a span of 18 bases. Germline CDR1 reads SEHNR; CDR2 reads FQNEAQ (reference sequence). The CDR3 sequence is CASRTVDGYQETQYF. CDR3 nucleotide sequence: TGTGCCAGCCGAACTGTTGACGGTTATCAAGAGACCCAGTACTTC.

The genes are TRBV19 and TRBJ1-3; D is undetermined. The CDR3 totals 16 residues. CDR1 is LNHDA, CDR2 SQIVND, per germline (reference sequence). V gave up 1 base and J gave up 7 bases, with 17 bases separating them. The CDR3 DNA reads TGTGCCAGTAGTATAGGACCCGAGAGGGCCAGCAACACCATATATTTT. It encodes CASSIGPERASNTIYF.

Turning to this clone: Within the sample, other DNA sequences also encode this same CDR3. The CDR3 region is CASSFQETQYF. CDR3 in DNA: TGTGCCAGCAGCTTTCAAGAGACCCAGTACTTC. The V gene is TRBV11-2, the J gene TRBJ2-5; D gene uncertain. The germline V and J ends were trimmed by 3 bases and 2 bases, with 1 base remaining between them. The CDR3 is 11 residues long. Germline CDR1 reads SGHAT; CDR2 reads FQNNGV. The full variable domain, completed using reference TRBV11-2 and TRBJ2-5, is EAGVAQSPRYKIIEKRQSVAFWCNPISGHATLYWYQQILGQGPKLLIQFQNNGVVDDSQLPKDRFSAERLKGVDSTLKIQPAKLEDSAVYLCASSFQETQYFGPGTRLLVL.

J is TRBJ2-7 and V is TRBV6-1; 12 bases match TRBD2. The CDR3 has 19 residues. V was pared by 3 bases and J by 0 bases, with 12 bases of the junction left unmatched. Germline assignment: CDR1 MNHNS and CDR2 SASEGT. The DNA for the CDR3 is TGTGCCAGCAGTGACGTGACTAGCGGGAGATATAAAGGCTCCTACGAGCAGTACGTC. This gives the protein CASSDVTSGRYKGSYEQYV.